A single sample gave rise to the 4 T cell receptor beta chains below, sequenced in a study of somatic mutations in cytotoxic T cells in rheumatoid arthritis. Repertoires were generated with immunoSEQ multiplex PCR, while TCRdb's copy carries only in-frame clones and drops some. The sample records 16,000 or so clones, 79% being singletons. Sample: CD8+ T cells sorted from blood. Receptors were obtained from an adult with rheumatoid arthritis.

J is TRBJ2-7 and V is TRBV9; 9 bases fit TRBD2. The CDR3 sequence is 19 residues long. CDR1 is SGDLS, CDR2 YYNGEE, per germline. The junction had 16 bases not matched to a gene; V was cut back by 3 bases and J by 0 bases. Here the CDR3 DNA reads TGTGCCAGCAGCGCATTCGGGGGGTCCGTAGCGGGAGCCTCCTACGAGCAGTACTTC. As protein: CASSAFGGSVAGASYEQYF. The whole variable domain, remainder taken from reference TRBV9 and TRBJ2-7, is DSGVTQTPKHLITATGQRVTLRCSPRSGDLSVYWYQQSLDQGLQFLIQYYNGEERAKGNILERFSAQQFPDLHSELNLSSLELGDSALYFCASSAFGGSVAGASYEQYFGPGTRLTVT.

In this sample, this clone turned up once. The rearrangement uses TRBV2 and TRBJ2-5; tentatively, D is TRBD1 (6 bases). V lost 2 bases to trimming and J lost 9 bases, with 16 bases between them. The CDR3 totals 14 residues. Looked up from germline, CDR1 is SNHLY and CDR2 is FYNNEI. The DNA of the CDR3 is TGTGCCAGCAGTGAATTGGACAGTTATCGGGCCCAGTACTTC. It translates to CASSELDSYRAQYF.

This clone was found once. The V call is TRBV5-4, the J call TRBJ1-5; weak D call: TRBD1 (5 bases). This CDR3 spans 14 amino acids. Germline-derived CDR1 and CDR2 are SGHNT and YYREEE (reference sequence). Trimming left V 2 bases short and J 3 bases short, with 9 bases between. CDR3 coding DNA: TGTGCCAGCAGCTTCGCCAGGGCCAATCAGCCCCAGCATTTT. Amino acids: CASSFARANQPQHF.

The chain is built from TRBV27 and TRBJ2-7, with 9 positions matching TRBD1. V lost 6 bases, J lost 7 bases, and 4 bases stayed unmatched. Germline V gives CDR1 MNHEY, CDR2 SMNVEV (reference sequence). This CDR3 spans 12 amino acids. CDR3 in DNA: TGTGCCAGCAGGGGCGACAGGGGGGAGCAGTACTTC. Translation: CASRGDRGEQYF.